These T cell receptor beta chains were read from a single sample in a study of blood T cell repertoires in COVID-19. Generated by immunoSEQ multiplex PCR, the TCRdb table keeps only in-frame clones and is missing some. The table shows 200,000 to 300,000 clones, with over 85% occurring only once. Sequenced input: PBMCs or T cells enriched from blood (not recorded which). The receptors shown here come from a woman in her twenties or thirties with acute COVID-19. Both conserved end residues are part of each CDR3. The D gene is left open where the match is weak. Where a row states a size, it is once, few, many or the class of an expanded clone; other rows omit it.

J gene,V gene,clone size,D gene,CDR3 DNA,CDR3 protein
TRBJ2-3,TRBV19,NA,TRBD1,TGTGCCAGTAGTATAGGGACAGGCGAAGGCACAGATACGCAGTATTTT,CASSIGTGEGTDTQYF
TRBJ1-2,TRBV18,NA,TRBD1,TGTGCCAGCTCACCGGGCCTAAAGACAGGGGATGGAGAGGGGCGCTATGGCTACACCTTC,CASSPGLKTGDGEGRYGYTF
TRBJ1-1,TRBV7-9,NA,NA,TGTGCCAGCAGCTTACCTTTGTCGTCTGAAGCTTTCTTT,CASSLPLSSEAFF
TRBJ2-5,TRBV6-5,NA,NA,TGTGCCAGCAGCCCAGGGGGGGAGACCCAGTACTTC,CASSPGGETQYF
TRBJ2-1,TRBV2,NA,TRBD2,TGTGCCAGCAGTGGTAGCGGGGGTAGGGACAATGAGCAGTTCTTC,CASSGSGGRDNEQFF
TRBJ2-3,TRBV28,few,NA,TGTGCCAGCAGTTTAAGGTCAGGTTTTACAGATACGCAGTATTTT,CASSLRSGFTDTQYF
TRBJ2-1,TRBV2,NA,NA,TGTGCCAGCAGTCCCACGGTCGATGAGCAGTTCTTC,CASSPTVDEQFF
TRBJ1-1,TRBV5-1,NA,NA,TGCGCCAGCAGCTCCGGGTCCCCAGAGGCTGAAGCTTTCTTT,CASSSGSPEAEAFF
TRBJ2-2,TRBV2,NA,NA,TGTGCCAGCAGATGGAGGGCAGACACCGGGGAGCTGTTTTTT,CASRWRADTGELFF
TRBJ1-5,TRBV19,NA,TRBD1,TGTGCCAGTTCGGGGACAGGGGGCAATCAGCCCCAGCATTTT,CASSGTGGNQPQHF